Sequencing of this T cell receptor beta chain was carried out in a study of shared clonotypes between healthy human individuals. This CDR3 comprises 15 residues. CDR1 and CDR2 from the germline V gene are SGDLS and YYNGEE. The repertoire was sequenced with immunoSEQ multiplex PCR; TCRdb's copy has only in-frame clones and lacks some. The sample contains roughly 2.6 million clones, around 90% of which appear only once. The clonotype comes from a man aged 18 to 29 in good health. Sequences were obtained from naive CD4+ T cells sorted from blood. Sample subset: CD45RA+ positively selected. This chain connects TRBV9 to TRBJ2-5; a possible D gene is TRBD2 (6 bases). The J call may be in error: the DNA end matches TRBJ2-7 better. The CDR3 here is CASSVAGALGYEQYF. As DNA, the CDR3 is TGTGCCAGCAGCGTAGCGGGAGCCCTAGGGTACGAGCAGTACTTC.